These T cell receptor beta chains were read from a single sample in a study of technical replicates of blood from a few donors. Assay: immunoSEQ multiplex PCR; the TCRdb copy retains only in-frame clones and omits some. The table lists fewer than 110,000 clones, 96% of them singletons. The sequenced material came from T cells isolated from PBMCs. These receptors were obtained from a human donor in good health. Each CDR3 is given with its conserved first and last residue. D genes are given only for firm matches. Size is omitted from some rows. Given values are once, few, many or a class for expanded clones.

TRBJ2-1,TRBV28,few,TRBD2,TGTGCCAGCAGTTTAGTTTCTAGCGGGAGGGACCGGCAGTTCTTC,CASSLVSSGRDRQFF
TRBJ2-7,TRBV28,once,NA,TGTGCCAGCAGTTTAGGAGGGCAGGCCTACGAGCAGTACTTC,CASSLGGQAYEQYF
TRBJ1-3,TRBV6-4,NA,NA,TGTGCCAGCAGTCAGACAGATTTGGGAAACACCATATATTTT,CASSQTDLGNTIYF
TRBJ2-7,TRBV6-5,once,TRBD2,TGTGCCAGCAGAAGGACTAGCGGGAGTTTCGAGCAGTACTTC,CASRRTSGSFEQYF
TRBJ2-1,TRBV10-3,NA,NA,TGTGCCATCAGTTCCCGCTGGGGCGATGAGCAGTTCTTC,CAISSRWGDEQFF
TRBJ2-7,TRBV5-1,NA,TRBD2,TGCGCCAGCAGCTTGGCCAGCCTAGCGGGTCGCCCCTACGAGCAGTACTTC,CASSLASLAGRPYEQYF
TRBJ2-5,TRBV19,NA,NA,TGTGCCAGTAGTATAATTACGGAAACAGGGTACCAAGAGACCCAGTACTTC,CASSIITETGYQETQYF
TRBJ2-7,TRBV15,NA,TRBD1,TGTGCCACCAGCACCGGTGGCGGACAGGGAGGCTACGAGCAGTACTTC,CATSTGGGQGGYEQYF
TRBJ2-1,TRBV7-2,NA,TRBD2,TGTGCCAGCACCTCTCAGCCACCAGCGGGGACGGGCTACAATGAGCAGTTCTTC,CASTSQPPAGTGYNEQFF
TRBJ1-4,TRBV6-5,once,NA,TGTGCCAGCAGCCCGTACCCGGGAACTAATGAAAAACTGTTTTTT,CASSPYPGTNEKLFF
TRBJ2-7,TRBV9,NA,TRBD2,TGTGCCAGCAGCGTACAACTAGCGGGGGATCTACGAGAGCAGTACTTC,CASSVQLAGDLREQYF
TRBJ1-1,TRBV29-1,NA,NA,TGCAGCGTTGTGGGGACATACACTGAAGCTTTCTTT,CSVVGTYTEAFF
TRBJ2-7,TRBV5-4,NA,TRBD2,TGTGCCAGCAGCTCACCCCTAGCGGGAGGGCCTCGCGAGCAGTACTTC,CASSSPLAGGPREQYF
TRBJ1-1,TRBV5-4,once,NA,TGTGCCAGCAGCTCTAAGACAGCGAACACTGAAGCTTTCTTT,CASSSKTANTEAFF
TRBJ1-3,TRBV19,NA,NA,TGTGCCAGTAGTATAGTCCCAGGGCCTTTAAACCCTGGAAACACCATATATTTT,CASSIVPGPLNPGNTIYF
TRBJ2-5,TRBV29-1,NA,NA,TGCAGCGTTGACAGATTGGAGACCCAGTACTTC,CSVDRLETQYF
TRBJ1-2,TRBV29-1,NA,TRBD1,TGCAGCGTGGGGACAGCAGGCTATGGCTACACCTTC,CSVGTAGYGYTF
TRBJ2-3,TRBV6-1,NA,NA,TGTGCCAGCAGCCAACAGGGCCCAGATACGCAGTATTTT,CASSQQGPDTQYF
TRBJ1-2,TRBV29-1,NA,NA,TGCAGCGTTCGATCTAGATATGGCTACACCTTC,CSVRSRYGYTF
TRBJ1-1,TRBV4-1,NA,NA,TGCGCCAGCAGCCAACCTCAGGGAACTGAAGCTTTCTTT,CASSQPQGTEAFF
TRBJ2-7,TRBV4-1,NA,TRBD1,TGCGCCAGCAGCCAAGGGGCAGGGGGCTCCTACGAGCAGTACTTC,CASSQGAGGSYEQYF
TRBJ2-1,TRBV7-9,few,TRBD2,TGTGCCAGCAGATCCGGGACTAGCTCCTACAATGAGCAGTTCTTC,CASRSGTSSYNEQFF
TRBJ1-5,TRBV4-1,NA,TRBD1,TGCGCCAGCAGCCAAGATGCGGTTCCGAGACAGGGGGATCAGCCCCAGCATTTT,CASSQDAVPRQGDQPQHF
TRBJ1-4,TRBV29-1,NA,NA,TGCAGCGTAGACAAGATCCACAGGATCACAGGTGAAAAACTGTTTTTT,CSVDKIHRITGEKLFF
TRBJ2-7,TRBV27,NA,NA,TGTGCCAGCAGCCCCGGGGGATGGGACGAGCAGTACTTC,CASSPGGWDEQYF
TRBJ2-6,TRBV2,NA,NA,TGTGCCAGCAATCGACTCCAAACTGGGGCCAACGTCCTGACTTTC,CASNRLQTGANVLTF
TRBJ2-7,TRBV6-1,NA,NA,TGTGCCAGCAGTAACACAGGAGAGCAGTACTTC,CASSNTGEQYF
TRBJ2-5,TRBV6-6,few,NA,TGTGCCAGCAGCCAGGGGTTTTGGGAGACCCAGTACTTC,CASSQGFWETQYF
TRBJ2-2,TRBV7-9,NA,NA,TGTGCCAGCAGCTTAGGGGGCCGAAAGAACACCGGGGAGCTGTTTTTT,CASSLGGRKNTGELFF
TRBJ1-3,TRBV5-1,NA,TRBD1,TGCGCCAGCAGTCAAGGGGACAGGGTGGACACCATATATTTT,CASSQGDRVDTIYF
TRBJ2-7,TRBV27,once,NA,TGTGCCAGCATGGGGCCCCGCGGAGCCGCCGCCTACGAGCAGTACTTC,CASMGPRGAAAYEQYF
TRBJ2-1,TRBV7-9,NA,NA,TGTGCCAGCAGCCCAGGGAACAATGAGCAGTTCTTC,CASSPGNNEQFF
TRBJ1-5,TRBV6-1,NA,TRBD1,TGTGCCAGCAGTGCAGGGGGCGGTCAGCCCCAGCATTTT,CASSAGGGQPQHF
TRBJ1-1,TRBV2,NA,NA,TGTGCCAGCAGTGAAGGTGGGGGCCAGATGAACACTGAAGCTTTCTTT,CASSEGGGQMNTEAFF
TRBJ2-2,TRBV28,NA,TRBD1,TGTGCCAGCAGTATCACAGGGGTTAACACCGGGGAGCTGTTTTTT,CASSITGVNTGELFF
TRBJ2-2,TRBV5-4,NA,TRBD2,TGTGCCAGCAGCCCCACTAGCGGGCACACCGGGGAGCTGTTTTTT,CASSPTSGHTGELFF
TRBJ2-5,TRBV5-1,NA,NA,TGCGCCAGTAATATTAGTCCGGCGGGGGCAGAGACCCAGTACTTC,CASNISPAGAETQYF
TRBJ2-3,TRBV10-3,NA,NA,TGTGCCATCAGGCTAACTAGCACAGATACGCAGTATTTT,CAIRLTSTDTQYF
TRBJ2-7,TRBV2,NA,TRBD2,TGTGCCAGCACCCAAGGTCCGGGACTAGCGGGATACGAGCAGTACTTC,CASTQGPGLAGYEQYF
TRBJ2-7,TRBV19,NA,TRBD1,TGTGCCTCCAGGGACAGGGGAGCCTACGAGCAGTACTTC,CASRDRGAYEQYF
TRBJ1-2,TRBV4-1,NA,NA,TGCGCCAGCAGCCAAGACGGCGGGAACTATGGCTACACCTTC,CASSQDGGNYGYTF
TRBJ2-1,TRBV6-5,once,TRBD1,TGTGCCAGCAGTGGGACAGGGAGCTCCTACAATGAGCAGTTCTTC,CASSGTGSSYNEQFF
TRBJ2-5,TRBV18,NA,TRBD1,TGTGCCAGCTCACCACCGGACAGGGGGTCAGAGACCCAGTACTTC,CASSPPDRGSETQYF
TRBJ2-7,TRBV6-5,NA,TRBD1,TGTGCCAGCAGTTACTCTGACAGGGGGCTCTACGAGCAGTACTTC,CASSYSDRGLYEQYF
TRBJ2-7,TRBV7-6,NA,NA,TGTGCCAGCAGCTCCAGACCGGACAGTCACTACGAGCAGTACTTC,CASSSRPDSHYEQYF
TRBJ1-1,TRBV18,many,TRBD1,TGTGCCAGCTCACCATGGGACAGGCTTGAAGCTTTCTTT,CASSPWDRLEAFF
TRBJ1-2,TRBV4-1,NA,NA,TGCGCCAGCAGCCAAGAAAATGTGGGACTGGGGTACGAAGGCTACACCTTC,CASSQENVGLGYEGYTF
TRBJ2-1,TRBV5-4,NA,TRBD1,TGTGCCAGCAGCTTGGCCGGGACAGCGCCCTACAATGAGCAGTTCTTC,CASSLAGTAPYNEQFF
TRBJ2-7,TRBV18,NA,NA,TGTGCCAGCTCACCTGATGGGTTTGGGCCCTACGAGCAGTACTTC,CASSPDGFGPYEQYF
TRBJ1-2,TRBV19,NA,TRBD1,TGTGCCAGTAGTACCCGGACAGGAGGCTATGGCTACACCTTC,CASSTRTGGYGYTF
TRBJ2-2,TRBV4-1,NA,NA,TGCGCCAGCAGCCAAGGTCCGACCCTCGAGGACGGGGAGCTGTTTTTT,CASSQGPTLEDGELFF
TRBJ1-1,TRBV7-8,NA,NA,TGTGCCAGCAGCCCAGTGTGGGAGGGGGTCGGGAACACTGAAGCTTTCTTT,CASSPVWEGVGNTEAFF
TRBJ2-3,TRBV9,NA,NA,TGTGCCAGCAGCGTAGCGGGAAGTAGCACAGATACGCAGTATTTT,CASSVAGSSTDTQYF
TRBJ1-5,TRBV28,NA,NA,TGTGCCAGCAGAAAAACGGGGGGGGCGCCCGGCAATCAGCCCCAGCATTTT,CASRKTGGAPGNQPQHF
TRBJ2-2,TRBV19,NA,TRBD2,TGTGCCAGTAGTTCCTTAGCGGGAACGGGCGGGGAGCTGTTTTTT,CASSSLAGTGGELFF
TRBJ2-5,TRBV7-6,NA,NA,TGTGCCAGCAGCTTAGTTTTCGGCGGGGAAGAGACCCAGTACTTC,CASSLVFGGEETQYF
TRBJ2-1,TRBV6-6,NA,TRBD2,TGTGCCAGCAGTTGGACTAGCGGGATCTACAATGAGCAGTTCTTC,CASSWTSGIYNEQFF
TRBJ2-7,TRBV6-5,NA,TRBD1,TGTGCCAGCACCCCGACAGGGACCTACGAGCAGTACTTC,CASTPTGTYEQYF